Given below is one TCR beta chain in context. Which antigen it targets is not known. No base quality values were provided; no much bigger clone lies one nucleotide off. The immunoSEQ Assay, a bias-controlled multiplex PCR, was used to amplify TCRbeta CDR3 regions from genomic DNA. The original pipeline was this. The number of nucleated cells in each sample was estimated by amplification of reference gene primers within the assay. Sequence reads were collapsed and filtered to measure the absolute abundance of every unique TCRbeta CDR3 rearrangement. For each sample, productive Simpson clonality was calculated by taking the square root of Simpson's diversity index across productive rearrangements. Held by TCRdb, this immuneACCESS table contains in-frame sequences only and omits some clones. Under half of the omission traces to an unresolved V gene where checked; the cause of the rest is unknown. The V and J calls and the clone size are those of that table, but D and trimming were determined from the DNA. The sample yields about 520,000 clones; approximately 83% were counted once. The ten most abundant clones make up 3% to 3.5% of the sample.

This sample was included in a study of blood T cell repertoires in COVID-19 (dated by TCRdb to between 2020 and 2021). About the full investigation: Samples from collaborators originated in the United States, Italy and Spain and spanned both the acute and convalescent phases of COVID-19. Where available, HLA class I and class II types were taken from metadata supplied by the sample provider and were not determined by assay-based typing. The prospective study material was composed of cDNA or gDNA derived from T cells, B-cell-depleted T cells, or PBMCs. Nearly every sample came with metadata listing a de-identified subject ID, COVID-19 status, age in years and sex. A freely available public database, intended as a resource for researchers studying the immune response to SARS-CoV-2, is where the repertoires were released. Samples came from the ongoing ImmuneRACE study (first 160 participants) plus 1,254 subjects from 6 global collaborators. Deeply sampled blood TCRbeta repertoires from subjects exposed to, actively infected with, or recovered from COVID-19 were included in the dataset.

Findings and caveats that apply to the study as a whole: How much clinical and demographic metadata was included differed by source and by participant, and the metadata was provided uncurated.

Whole blood was collected in K2EDTA tubes by collaborating institutions according to the institutions' own protocols. For TCRbeta analysis, collaborators shipped samples as frozen whole blood, isolated PBMCs, or DNA extracted from either of those sample types. V gives up 1 base and J gives up 2 bases, and the segment between their germline ends measures 12 bases. Looking up the germline V gene yields CDR1 SGDLS and CDR2 YYNGEE. CDR3 length: 15 amino acids, cysteine to phenylalanine. Only CDR3 DNA is held: 45 bases, read in frame from base 1. In this chain, TRBV9 is recombined with TRBJ2-5; TRBD2 is a possible D gene, resting on 6 matching bases. Material: peripheral blood. The TCR sequence derives from a human donor in a cohort sampled during active COVID-19. The encoded CDR3 is CASSVIGGVQETQYF. The nucleotide sequence is given as TGTGCCAGCAGCGTAATTGGAGGGGTTCAAGAGACCCAGTACTTC.